Below, 21 T cell receptor beta chains from the same sample are listed, as sequenced in a study of T cell responses to AZD1222 COVID-19 vaccine. The assay was immunoSEQ multiplex PCR, and TCRdb's table has in-frame clones only and misses some. This sample has 80,000 or so clones, with around nine tenths found just once. This specimen was peripheral blood, taken on day 0 of AZD1222 vaccination. These TCRs come from an adult in good health.

The chain is built from TRBV27 and TRBJ1-1; TRBD1 aligns across 7 bases. Germline CDR1 reads MNHEY; CDR2 reads SMNVEV (reference sequence). Trimming at V came to 2 bases and at J to 1 base, leaving 1 base not matched to a gene. The CDR3 totals 14 residues. The DNA of the CDR3 is TGTGCCAGCAGTTTAGGGACAGCGAACACTGAAGCTTTCTTT. Its protein product is CASSLGTANTEAFF.

This chain uses TRBV3-1 (or the pseudogene TRBV3-2) with TRBJ2-2; TRBD2 agrees at 12 bases. Trimming removed 0 bases from V and 6 bases from J; junction bases left unmatched: 8. The CDR3 runs 18 residues. From germline, CDR1 is LGHDT and CDR2 YNNKEL (reference sequence). This chain's CDR3 is CASSQDPSGRAGSGELFF. The CDR3 DNA follows: TGTGCCAGCAGCCAAGATCCTAGCGGGAGGGCCGGTTCCGGGGAGCTGTTTTTT.

This sequence joins TRBV6-5 and TRBJ2-3, with D possibly TRBD1 on 6 matching bases. The CDR3 extends over 11 amino acids. Trimming removed 7 bases at V and 10 bases at J, with 12 bases between. Per the germline V gene, CDR1 is MNHEY and CDR2 is SVGAGI. In DNA, the CDR3 is TGTGCCAGCAAAAGAGGGGGAGCGCAGTATTTT. Amino acid sequence: CASKRGGAQYF.

This clone appeared a single time. This chain joins TRBV6-5 and TRBJ1-3, with D possibly TRBD1 on 5 matching bases. V was clipped by 5 bases and J by 4 bases, with 12 bases between them. Germline V gives CDR1 MNHEY, CDR2 SVGAGI. The CDR3 spans 14 residues. The CDR3 is CASSRGVAGNTIYF. CDR3 sequence (DNA): TGTGCCAGCAGTAGAGGGGTGGCGGGAAACACCATATATTTT.

The chain combines TRBV6-2 or TRBV6-3 with TRBJ2-2, with D possibly called TRBD1 or TRBD2 (6 bases each). The CDR3 contains 14 residues. Germline V gives CDR1 MNHEY, CDR2 SVGEGT. The ends were cut back, 3 bases at V and 5 bases at J, with 10 bases in the middle. The DNA of the CDR3 is TGTGCCAGCAGTTATGGGGGGCCTACCGGGGAGCTGTTTTTT. Amino acid sequence: CASSYGGPTGELFF.

This clone was picked up one time. The chain has TRBV19 and TRBJ2-7, with TRBD2 matching over 16 bases. The germline gives CDR1 LNHDA, CDR2 SQIVND (reference sequence). V lost 3 bases, J lost 4 bases, and 24 bases stayed unmatched. The CDR3 is made up of 23 amino acids. CDR3: CASSILFQTGTSGRADRRYEQYF. The CDR3 DNA reads as TGTGCCAGTAGTATCCTCTTTCAGACCGGGACTAGCGGGAGGGCAGACCGCCGGTACGAGCAGTACTTC.

As DNA, the CDR3 is TGTGCCAGTAGGACAGGGGGCGGACGAAGCAATCAGCCCCAGCATTTT. Protein sequence: CASRTGGGRSNQPQHF. V usage is TRBV19 and J usage is TRBJ1-5; TRBD1 aligns across 10 bases. The length of the CDR3 is 16 residues. The germline V gene has CDR1 LNHDA and CDR2 SQIVND (reference sequence). The V gene end was trimmed by 6 bases and the J gene end by 1 base; junction bases not matched to a gene: 6.

The chain combines TRBV7-8 with TRBJ1-1; TRBD1 agrees at 7 bases. Germline trimming cut 5 bases from V and 3 bases from J; bases unmatched to any gene: 9. The germline V gene encodes CDR1 SGHVS and CDR2 FQNEAQ. This CDR3 is 15 amino acids long. The CDR3 here is CASSPLQGTYTEAFF. The CDR3 nucleotides read TGTGCCAGCAGCCCGCTACAGGGGACCTACACTGAAGCTTTCTTT.

This sequence joins TRBV27 and TRBJ1-1; 7 nucleotides match TRBD1. CDR3 length equals 14 residues. Germline V lookup: CDR1 MNHEY, CDR2 SMNVEV (reference sequence). J was trimmed by 1 base and V by 6 bases; bases with no gene match: 5. The CDR3: CASSPRGANTEAFF. CDR3 coding DNA: TGTGCCAGCAGCCCCAGGGGGGCGAACACTGAAGCTTTCTTT.

V and J are TRBV5-1 and TRBJ1-3; 7 bases fit TRBD1. After removal of 3 bases from V and 8 bases from J, the junction contained 11 bases not matched to a gene. The germline CDR1 and CDR2 sequences are SGHRS and YFSETQ. CDR3 size: 15 residues. The CDR3 DNA sequence: TGCGCCAGCAGCTCCGCTCACAGGGGAACAGACACCATATATTTT. Its translation: CASSSAHRGTDTIYF. The variable domain in full, with the rest retrieved from reference TRBV5-1 and TRBJ1-3, is KAGVTQTPRYLIKTRGQQVTLSCSPISGHRSVSWYQQTPGQGLQFLFEYFSETQRNKGNFPGRFSGRQFSNSRSEMNVSTLELGDSALYLCASSSAHRGTDTIYFGEGSWLTVV.

A few counts support this clone. V usage is TRBV18 and J usage is TRBJ1-1; D possibly corresponds to TRBD1 (5 bases). The CDR3 spans 13 residues. The V gene's germline CDR1 is KGHSH and CDR2 LQKENI. V lost 4 bases and J lost 7, with 13 bases in between. In DNA, the CDR3 is TGTGCCAGCTCACTTGCGGGACCCAGTGAAGCTTTCTTT. This translates into CASSLAGPSEAFF.

The chain uses TRBV27 and TRBJ2-5; 8 nucleotides line up with TRBD2. Germline loops: CDR1 MNHEY, CDR2 SMNVEV (reference sequence). V was clipped by 4 bases and J by 2 bases; unmatched bases: 0. This CDR3 contains 13 residues. The CDR3 here is CASSSSGQETQYF. The CDR3 DNA is TGTGCCAGCAGTTCTAGCGGGCAAGAGACCCAGTACTTC.

The gene calls are TRBV5-5 and TRBJ1-1, with 11 bases that match TRBD1. This CDR3 is 18 amino acids long. V trimming: 5 bases; J trimming: 0 bases; junction bases outside the gene matches: 12. The germline V gene has CDR1 SGHKS and CDR2 YYEKEE (reference sequence). This chain's CDR3 is CASSFGQGAVAMNTEAFF. As DNA, the CDR3 is TGTGCCAGCAGTTTTGGACAGGGGGCTGTGGCGATGAACACTGAAGCTTTCTTT.

The rearrangement uses TRBV4-3 and TRBJ2-7; 11 bases align to TRBD2. Germline V CDR1 and CDR2: LGHNA, YSLEER. V lost 0 bases to trimming and J lost 4 bases; unmatched junction nucleotides: 2. This CDR3 has 15 amino acids. The CDR3 spells CASSQETSGRYEQYF. As DNA, the CDR3 is TGCGCCAGCAGCCAAGAAACTAGCGGGAGATACGAGCAGTACTTC.

This clone was seen a few times. The genes are TRBV14 and TRBJ1-6; D is unclear. The V gene lost 1 base and the J gene lost 8 bases, with 3 bases spanning the gap. CDR3 length: 12 residues. Germline V gene sequence: CDR1 SGHDN, CDR2 FVKESK. CDR3 sequence: CASSQAYSPLHF. In DNA form, the CDR3 reads TGTGCCAGCAGCCAAGCCTATTCACCCCTCCACTTT. The full variable domain, in which reference TRBV14 and TRBJ1-6 provide the parts outside the CDR3, is EAGVTQFPSHSVIEKGQTVTLRCDPISGHDNLYWYRRVMGKEIKFLLHFVKESKQDESGMPNNRFLAERTGGTYSTLKVQPAELEDSGVYFCASSQAYSPLHFGNGTRLTVT.

This sequence joins TRBV5-1 and TRBJ1-2; a weak D match, TRBD1 (6 bases). Per germline, CDR1 SGHRS and CDR2 YFSETQ. V was clipped by 0 bases and J by 6 bases, with 12 bases between them. The CDR3 is made up of 14 amino acids. CDR3 sequence reads: CASSLDRVVNGYTF. DNA of the CDR3: TGCGCCAGCAGCTTGGACAGGGTAGTTAATGGCTACACCTTC.

The chain couples TRBV5-1 to TRBJ2-2; no clear D gene. V was clipped by 4 bases and J by 0 bases, with 19 bases between them. Germline V gene sequence: CDR1 SGHRS, CDR2 YFSETQ. This CDR3 spans 18 amino acids. The CDR3 DNA reads TGCGCCAGCAGCCCAAACCGGGCCAGACACGCGAACACCGGGGAGCTGTTTTTT. It is translated as CASSPNRARHANTGELFF.

V gene TRBV9 combines with J gene TRBJ2-1; perhaps D is TRBD1 or TRBD2 (6 bases each). This CDR3 has 18 amino acids. Germline assignment: CDR1 SGDLS and CDR2 YYNGEE. Deletions cut 0 bases from V and 8 bases from J, with 24 bases between. The CDR3 protein is CASSVEGRRGRGEDEQFF. The CDR3 DNA follows: TGTGCCAGCAGCGTAGAGGGCAGGAGGGGGAGAGGGGAGGATGAGCAGTTCTTC.

The rearrangement links TRBV7-8 to TRBJ2-1, with D possibly matching TRBD1 (5 bases). The V and J ends lost 4 bases and 6 bases respectively, with 13 bases between them. Looked up from germline, CDR1 is SGHVS and CDR2 is FQNEAQ. CDR3 length equals 14 residues. Written as DNA, the CDR3 is TGTGCCAGCAGCTCCAAACAGGATCTCAATGAGCAGTTCTTC. Protein sequence: CASSSKQDLNEQFF. The variable domain in full, with the rest retrieved from reference TRBV7-8 and TRBJ2-1, is GAGVSQSPRYKVAKRGQDVALRCDPISGHVSLFWYQQALGQGPEFLTYFQNEAQLDKSGLPSDRFFAERPEGSVSTLKIQRTQQEDSAVYLCASSSKQDLNEQFFGPGTRLTVL.

V is TRBV7-6 and J is TRBJ1-1; perhaps TRBD1 as D (5 bases). The CDR3 consists of 15 residues. CDR1 SGHVS and CDR2 FNYEAQ come from the germline V gene. The V and J ends lost 5 bases and 1 base respectively, with 14 bases between them. CDR3 coding DNA: TGTGCCAGCAGCCATGGGGCAGCTCCGAACACTGAAGCTTTCTTT. It encodes CASSHGAAPNTEAFF. The variable domain in full, completed from reference TRBV7-6 and TRBJ1-1, reads GAGVSQSPRYKVTKRGQDVALRCDPISGHVSLYWYRQALGQGPEFLTYFNYEAQQDKSGLPNDRFSAERPEGSISTLTIQRTEQRDSAMYRCASSHGAAPNTEAFFGQGTRLTVV.

The rearrangement links TRBV6-1 to TRBJ2-4; 7 bases agree with TRBD2. With 0 bases clipped from V and 8 bases from J, the junction kept 4 bases outside the gene matches. Germline V gene data show CDR1 as MNHNS and CDR2 as SASEGT. The CDR3 length is 14 residues. In DNA form, the CDR3 reads TGTGCCAGCAGTGAAGCGGGAGGGAGGGACATTCAGTACTTC. Its protein is CASSEAGGRDIQYF.